This T cell receptor (beta chain) originates from a study of response to subunit inactivated influenza vaccine. Findings and limits, study-wide: With each seasonal influenza vaccination, the authors suggested, few new T cells are recruited.

Each CDR3 protein gets one entry after TCRdb re-called the RT-PCR reads with MiXCR. The sample contains some 300,000 distinct CDR3 sequences, around 20% of which appear only once. As concerns this clonotype: As yet, its antigen is unknown.

CDR3 size: 16 residues. CDR1 LGHNA and CDR2 YSLEER come from the germline V gene. J lost 7 bases, V lost 0 bases, and 10 bases had no gene match. This sequence was found in a man in his fifties or sixties who received an inactivated influenza vaccine. Specimen: PBMCs from blood, collected roughly 20 months after vaccination. The chain joins TRBV4-3 to TRBJ1-2, with 8 bases matching TRBD1. The CDR3 reads CASSQEVGQAVGGYTF. Written as DNA, the CDR3 is TGCGCCAGCAGCCAAGAAGTGGGACAGGCCGTAGGTGGCTACACCTTC.